The 5 T cell receptor beta chains presented below share a single source sample, sequenced in a study of technical replicates of blood from several donors. Method: immunoSEQ multiplex PCR; TCRdb's copy keeps in-frame clones and lacks some. The data contain tens of thousands of clones, about 95% of them singletons. Sequencing was performed on PBMCs. The origin of the receptors is a human donor in good health. Some clones in this sample may be carry-over from other donors' samples.

The chain links TRBV7-9 to TRBJ2-7; tentatively, D is TRBD2 (5 bases). The germline CDR1 and CDR2 sequences are SEHNR and FQNEAQ (reference sequence). The V end lost 3 bases, the J end lost 0 bases, and 12 bases lay between the germline ends. The length of the CDR3 is 15 residues. The CDR3 bases are TGTGCCAGCAGCTTTGGAGCGGACCTCTCCTACGAGCAGTACTTC. It specifies CASSFGADLSYEQYF.

This clone appeared once. This chain connects TRBV4-3 to TRBJ1-2; no definite D call. Germline V gene data show CDR1 as LGHNA and CDR2 as YSLEER. The CDR3 spans 15 residues. The V and J ends lost 1 base and 5 bases respectively, with 14 bases between them. The CDR3 region is CASSQGVELGYGYTF. The CDR3 DNA reads TGCGCCAGCAGCCAAGGGGTGGAACTCGGGTATGGCTACACCTTC.

The J gene is TRBJ1-6, the V gene TRBV21-1; TRBD1 is taken as the D call from the table, unchecked against the DNA. TRBV21-1 is annotated as a pseudogene. The CDR3 loop spans 17 amino acids. CDR3 amino acids: CASIPGAIISYNSPLHF. The CDR3 DNA sequence: TGTGCCAGCATCCCTGGGGCGATAATCTCCTATAATTCACCCCTCCACTTT.

The chain uses TRBV18 and TRBJ1-2; the match to TRBD1 covers 7 bases. The CDR3 spans 15 residues. Looked up from germline, CDR1 is KGHSH and CDR2 is LQKENI. V was pared by 3 bases and J by 2 bases, with 6 bases of the junction left unmatched. CDR3 DNA sequence: TGTGCCAGCTCACCTGACCGGACAGGCAACTATGGCTACACCTTC. Translating it yields CASSPDRTGNYGYTF.

The CDR3 DNA is TGTGCCAGCAGTTACGTCAGGGGCGGGGAGCTGTTTTTT. As protein: CASSYVRGGELFF. The rearrangement links TRBV6-6 to TRBJ2-2; tentatively, D is TRBD1 (6 bases). The CDR3 is made up of 13 amino acids. Per germline, CDR1 MNHNY and CDR2 SVGAGI (reference sequence). Trimming stripped 2 bases from V and 7 bases from J, with 8 bases between.